Listed here are 17 T cell receptor beta chains from one sample, sequenced in a study of CD8 T cells in Susac syndrome. RNA amounts of roughly 0.5 to 1 ug underwent reverse transcription with random hexamers. TCRdb recomputed calls from the immunoSEQ multiplex PCR reads with MiXCR, one row per CDR3 protein. The sample lists some 300,000 distinct CDR3 sequences, 70% to 90% occurring once. Input material: CD8+ T cells from PBMCs. The source of these receptors is a human donor with multiple sclerosis.

The chain carries TRBV19 and TRBJ1-2; no reliable D call. Per germline, CDR1 LNHDA and CDR2 SQIVND (reference sequence). The CDR3 runs to 11 residues. The V and J ends lost 7 bases and 8 bases respectively, with 11 bases between them. The CDR3 loop reads CASNHDGGYTF. The CDR3 coding sequence is TGTGCCAGTAATCACGACGGGGGCTACACCTTC.

The V call is TRBV20-1, the J call TRBJ2-1, with D perhaps matching TRBD2 (7 bases). This CDR3 is 17 amino acids long. Germline lookup yields CDR1 DFQATT and CDR2 SNEGSKA (reference sequence). V was pared by 0 bases and J by 7 bases, with 22 bases between. The CDR3 loop reads CSARDPGTPPGGNEQFF. As DNA, the CDR3 is TGCAGTGCTAGAGATCCCGGGACACCCCCCGGGGGGAATGAGCAGTTCTTC.

This chain joins TRBV28 and TRBJ1-2; 10 bases are shared with TRBD1. The CDR3 runs 15 residues. With V trimmed by 6 bases and J by 2 bases, 6 bases remained unmatched. Germline V gives CDR1 MDHEN, CDR2 SYDVKM. CDR3 in amino acids: CASRARTGGNYGYTF. CDR3 DNA sequence: TGTGCCAGCAGAGCCCGGACAGGGGGAAACTATGGCTACACCTTC.

The chain uses TRBV9 and TRBJ2-2, with 10 bases matching TRBD2. Germline V gives CDR1 SGDLS, CDR2 YYNGEE. The CDR3 runs to 15 residues. V dropped 3 bases and J dropped 3; count of bases not matched to a gene: 2. The CDR3 reads CASSGGLAYTGELFF. The CDR3 bases are TGTGCCAGCAGCGGGGGACTAGCGTACACCGGGGAGCTGTTTTTT.

The chain is built from TRBV11-2 and TRBJ2-7; TRBD2 matches 7 bases. Germline values: CDR1 SGHAT, CDR2 FQNNGV. CDR3 length: 16 residues. Trimming removed 4 bases from V and 3 bases from J; junction bases left unmatched: 12. The DNA for the CDR3 is TGTGCCAGCAGCTCCCTATTGGCTAGCGGAAACTACGAGCAGTACTTC. Translated: CASSSLLASGNYEQYF.

The chain is built from TRBV6-2 or TRBV6-3 and TRBJ2-4, with a weak D call TRBD1 (6 bases). This CDR3 spans 16 amino acids. Germline loops: CDR1 MNHEY, CDR2 SVGEGT. The ends were cut back, 5 bases at V and 2 bases at J, with 16 bases in the middle. The CDR3 protein is CASSPTGRGTKNIQYF. The CDR3 DNA follows: TGTGCCAGCAGTCCTACAGGAAGGGGGACCAAAAACATTCAGTACTTC.

The chain is built from TRBV6-5 and TRBJ2-5; 9 bases align to TRBD2. Losses at the gene ends were 0 bases for V and 10 bases for J; bases not matched to a gene: 9. Per the germline V gene, CDR1 is MNHEY and CDR2 is SVGAGI. The CDR3 consists of 15 residues. Here the CDR3 reads CASSYSTLGGRDQYF. The CDR3, as DNA: TGTGCCAGCAGTTACTCGACTTTGGGCGGGAGGGACCAGTACTTC.

V and J are TRBV28 and TRBJ1-1, with 10 bases aligning to TRBD1. V gave up 3 bases and J gave up 1 base; unmatched junction bases: 2. The germline CDR1 and CDR2 sequences are MDHEN and SYDVKM. CDR3 length: 15 residues. CDR3 sequence: CASSLGDRGNTEAFF. CDR3 DNA: TGTGCCAGCAGTTTGGGGGACAGGGGGAACACTGAAGCTTTCTTT.

V gene TRBV3-1 combines with J gene TRBJ2-7; D is perhaps TRBD1 (6 bases). Between the trimmed V and J ends, which lost 4 bases and 6 bases, there was a span of 10 bases. The CDR3 is 12 amino acids. Germline CDR1 reads LGHDT; CDR2 reads YNNKEL (reference sequence). The CDR3 bases are TGTGCCAGCAGCCGTCTACAGGGCGAGCAGTACTTC. It codes for CASSRLQGEQYF.

The genes are TRBV25-1 and TRBJ2-2; D unresolved. CDR1 and CDR2 (germline): MGHDK, SYGVNS. Trimming left V 0 bases short and J 3 bases short, with 8 bases between. The CDR3 has 15 residues. The chain's CDR3 is CASSEYYRDTGELFF. CDR3 in DNA: TGTGCCAGCAGTGAATATTACCGAGACACCGGGGAGCTGTTTTTT.

The V gene is TRBV7-8, the J gene TRBJ1-2; 11 positions agree with TRBD1. V lost 5 bases, J lost 5 bases, and 10 bases stayed unmatched. The CDR3 spans 16 residues. Germline CDR1 SGHVS, CDR2 FQNEAQ. The CDR3 DNA is TGTGCCAGCAGCCCCCGGGACAGGGGGGATGATTATGGCTACACCTTC. Its protein is CASSPRDRGDDYGYTF. The full variable domain, rest sourced from reference TRBV7-8 and TRBJ1-2, is GAGVSQSPRYKVAKRGQDVALRCDPISGHVSLFWYQQALGQGPEFLTYFQNEAQLDKSGLPSDRFFAERPEGSVSTLKIQRTQQEDSAVYLCASSPRDRGDDYGYTFGSGTRLTVV.

The rearrangement joins TRBV12-3 or TRBV12-4 to TRBJ2-5; TRBD2 agrees at 11 bases. The J segment lost 4 bases and the V segment lost 5 bases, leaving 9 bases of the junction unmatched. This CDR3 comprises 16 residues. DNA for the CDR3: TGTGCCAGCAGTCTTAGCGGGAGGGCCAAGGGAGAGACCCAGTACTTC. This sequence encodes CASSLSGRAKGETQYF.

J is TRBJ1-2 and V is TRBV30; 8 bases align to TRBD1. The CDR3 consists of 14 residues. CDR1 is GTSNPN, CDR2 SVGIG, per germline (reference sequence). V was clipped by 2 bases and J by 2 bases; unmatched bases: 4. The CDR3 DNA is TGTGCCTGGAGTACCGGGACAGGAAACTATGGCTACACCTTC. Translated, it gives CAWSTGTGNYGYTF.

This clonotype was observed once. The chain is built from TRBV5-1 and TRBJ2-1; D is undetermined. V was trimmed by 6 bases and J by 1 base, leaving 14 bases between them. The germline V gene encodes CDR1 SGHRS and CDR2 YFSETQ. The CDR3 consists of 15 residues. The CDR3 reads CASNPRPESYNEQFF. In DNA form, the CDR3 reads TGCGCCAGCAACCCCAGGCCAGAATCCTACAATGAGCAGTTCTTC.

The chain couples TRBV6-5 to TRBJ2-6; D not resolved. This CDR3 contains 15 residues. The germline V gene has CDR1 MNHEY and CDR2 SVGAGI. Trimming pared 2 bases from V and 0 bases from J, leaving 5 bases between. The CDR3 sequence is CASSYVTSGANVLTF. As DNA, the CDR3 is TGTGCCAGCAGTTACGTTACCTCTGGGGCCAACGTCCTGACTTTC.

The V and J genes are TRBV28 and TRBJ1-5; D is possibly TRBD1 (5 bases). The length of the CDR3 is 15 residues. CDR1 is MDHEN, CDR2 SYDVKM, per germline. The V gene lost 3 bases and the J gene lost 4 bases, with 13 bases spanning the gap. As DNA, the CDR3 is TGTGCCAGCAGTTTGGGAGGGGACCTTAATCAGCCCCAGCATTTT. This codes for CASSLGGDLNQPQHF.

This chain joins TRBV4-2 and TRBJ2-2; D remains ambiguous. This CDR3 spans 15 amino acids. Trimming stripped 9 bases from V and 2 bases from J, with 16 bases between. In germline, CDR1 is LGHNA, CDR2 YNFKEQ. CDR3 amino acids: CASVDLAKNTGELFF. DNA of the CDR3: TGTGCCAGTGTGGACCTCGCCAAAAACACCGGGGAGCTGTTTTTT.